Described below is a single T cell receptor (beta chain) sequence and its context. The antigen is not known. The data stem from a study of cytomegalovirus exposure and HLA in healthy donors. The V end was cut by 6 bases, the J end by 4 bases, with 15 bases between. CDR3 length equals 14 residues. Looked up from germline, CDR1 is MNHNY and CDR2 is SVGAGI (reference sequence). Notes on the study in general: The authors reported that TCR beta sequences could predict HLA-A and HLA-B alleles. These predictions were accurate for most subjects in the first cohort.

The PCR employed 60 Vbeta primers together with 13 Jbeta primers. Profiled with immunoSEQ multiplex PCR; TCRdb holds only in-frame clones, not every one. The repertoire holds 150,000 to 200,000 clones, with about 75% as singletons. This clonotype originated in a woman in her 50s in good health and CMV-seropositive. What was sequenced was PBMCs. The genes are TRBV6-6 and TRBJ1-2; D is unclear. The CDR3 sequence: CASRPSGESYGYTF. The CDR3 DNA sequence: TGTGCCAGCAGGCCTTCCGGGGAGAGCTATGGCTACACCTTC.